This entry lists 5 T cell receptor beta chains sequenced from one sample in a study of blood T cell repertoires in COVID-19. Here immunoSEQ multiplex PCR was the method, and the copy in TCRdb shows in-frame clones only, minus some. The sample records about 40,000 clones, roughly 81% being singletons. The material sequenced was peripheral blood. These receptors all come from a woman in her 70s with acute or convalescent COVID-19.

The rearrangement links TRBV19 to TRBJ1-2; TRBD1 is a possible D gene (5 bases). Looked up from germline, CDR1 is LNHDA and CDR2 is SQIVND (reference sequence). The CDR3 totals 15 residues. V was cut by 4 bases and J by 6 bases, with 18 bases left in between. The CDR3 DNA reads as TGTGCCAGTAGTACCTCCGGGACTAGGGGAGATGGCTACACCTTC. It specifies CASSTSGTRGDGYTF.

This chain connects TRBV4-1 to TRBJ1-4; the match to TRBD1 covers 8 bases. CDR3 size: 16 residues. Germline V gene sequence: CDR1 MGHRA, CDR2 YSYEKL. J was trimmed by 3 bases and V by 1 base; bases with no gene match: 4. The DNA of the CDR3 is TGCGCCAGCAGCCAAGTCATACAGGGGGCTAATGAAAAACTGTTTTTT. Its protein product is CASSQVIQGANEKLFF.

This chain joins TRBV10-3 and TRBJ1-2, with 9 bases identical to TRBD1. The germline CDR1 and CDR2 sequences are ENHRY and SYGVKD. There are 14 residues in the CDR3. After removal of 5 bases from V and 3 bases from J, the junction contained 4 bases not matched to a gene. For the CDR3, the DNA is TGTGCCATCAGTCCACGGACAGGGGACTATGGCTACACCTTC. Amino acids: CAISPRTGDYGYTF.

This clone has a single count. This rearrangement joins TRBV5-1 to TRBJ1-6; no reliable D call. V lost 0 bases and J 10 bases, leaving 17 bases between the germline ends. CDR1 SGHRS and CDR2 YFSETQ come from the germline V gene. This CDR3 has 16 residues. The CDR3 sequence: CASSLELGLGGSPLHF. In nucleotides, the CDR3 is TGCGCCAGCAGCTTGGAACTGGGTTTGGGAGGCTCACCCCTCCACTTT. The whole variable domain, filled in from reference TRBV5-1 and TRBJ1-6, reads KAGVTQTPRYLIKTRGQQVTLSCSPISGHRSVSWYQQTPGQGLQFLFEYFSETQRNKGNFPGRFSGRQFSNSRSEMNVSTLELGDSALYLCASSLELGLGGSPLHFGNGTRLTVT.

This rearrangement joins TRBV11-2 to TRBJ2-7, with TRBD2 as a possible D gene (6 bases). Deletions cut 5 bases from V and 6 bases from J, with 20 bases between. This CDR3 contains 15 residues. The germline V gene has CDR1 SGHAT and CDR2 FQNNGV. Here the CDR3 reads CASSVSGRLAPEQYF. In DNA, the CDR3 is TGTGCCAGCAGCGTATCAGGGAGGCTTGCACCCGAGCAGTACTTC. The full variable domain, in which reference TRBV11-2 and TRBJ2-7 provide the parts outside the CDR3, is EAGVAQSPRYKIIEKRQSVAFWCNPISGHATLYWYQQILGQGPKLLIQFQNNGVVDDSQLPKDRFSAERLKGVDSTLKIQPAKLEDSAVYLCASSVSGRLAPEQYFGPGTRLTVT.